This T cell receptor (beta chain) was found in a study of T cell responses to AZD1222 COVID-19 vaccine. Germline lookup yields CDR1 MNHEY and CDR2 SMNVEV (reference sequence). Unmatched junction bases numbered 12, after V lost 8 bases and J lost 6 bases. The CDR3 extends over 14 amino acids. The assay was immunoSEQ multiplex PCR, and TCRdb's table has in-frame clones only and misses some. This sample has about 99,000 clones; roughly 92% occur once, and the top ten carry around 8%. The sequence was obtained from an adult who received the AZD1222 COVID-19 vaccine. V and J are TRBV27 and TRBJ2-5; 7 nucleotides align to TRBD2. The input for sequencing was peripheral blood, taken 28 days after the second AZD1222 dose. CDR3 DNA: TGTGCCAGCCGACCGAGCGGGATATGGAAGACCCAGTACTTC. It codes for CASRPSGIWKTQYF.